What follows describes a single T cell receptor beta chain. This sample was included in a study of shared T cell receptors in the human thymus. TCRdb's copy holds only in-frame clones and misses some; the assay was immunoSEQ multiplex PCR. The data show hundreds of thousands of clones, with about 87% seen just once and roughly 0.0094% held by the top ten. The germline V and J ends were trimmed by 7 bases and 1 base, with 19 bases remaining between them. The germline gives CDR1 SEHNR, CDR2 FQNEAQ (reference sequence). There are 16 residues in the CDR3. The data also belong to a second study, concerning human thymus T cells. In that study: Congenital heart defects were the reason for the corrective surgery that the donors, healthy Finnish infants, were having. Thymus tissue for the work was resected from patients undergoing corrective heart surgery. Gene usage for V and J segments appeared biased in thymic and blood repertoires. Thymic repertoires of unrelated individuals were reported in related research to overlap highly.

The receptor was isolated from a boy under three years old with a congenital heart defect. The V call is TRBV7-9, the J call TRBJ1-1, with D perhaps matching TRBD1 (5 bases). Specimen: thymocytes. CDR3 bases: TGTGCCAGCAAGACCGCAGGGCCCTTGGGGAACACTGAAGCTTTCTTT. This codes for CASKTAGPLGNTEAFF. The whole variable domain, filled in from reference TRBV7-9 and TRBJ1-1, reads DTGVSQNPRHKITKRGQNVTFRCDPISEHNRLYWYRQTLGQGPEFLTYFQNEAQLEKSRLLSDRFSAERPKGSFSTLEIQRTEQGDSAMYLCASKTAGPLGNTEAFFGQGTRLTVV.